This T cell receptor beta chain was profiled in a study of human T cells and chemical hapten exposure. Whole-study context: Variability of per-sample TCR yields stemmed mainly from small differences in pooled library volume.

The study used a library that attached unique molecular identifiers to individual cDNA molecules. TCRdb independently ran MiXCR on the RACE reads; one entry per CDR3 protein. The sample shows approximately 84,000 distinct CDR3 sequences, roughly 11% of them seen only once. Whole-study results and caveats: Expanded TCRs were compared with controls, and the expanded TCRs formed significantly more large CDR3 similarity clusters.

This clonotype was recorded many times. Antigen: not known. This sample's time point: patch test 2, 6 weeks after DPC sensitization. Stated treatment: therapeutic diphenylcyclopropenone sensitization with weekly scalp DPC. The authors extracted total RNA from unfractionated whole blood. The V and J ends lost 4 bases and 6 bases respectively, with 11 bases between them. Looked up from germline, CDR1 is SGHDT and CDR2 is YYEEEE. This CDR3 contains 12 residues. The sample in question was whole blood, obtained in connection with sensitization to the hapten diphenylcyclopropenone (DPC). This chain connects TRBV5-6 to TRBJ2-7; D is undetermined. This receptor was taken from a young man with alopecia areata. Some clones in this sample may be carry-over from other donors' samples. CDR3 nucleotide sequence: TGTGCCAGCAGCAACCCCGCCCGCGAGCAGTACTTC. Translated: CASSNPAREQYF.